These 10 T cell receptor beta chains share one sample of origin, sequenced in a study of T cells in Graves' hyperthyroidism and ophthalmopathy. Amplified TCR beta CDR3 regions derived from RNA transcripts. The study used the HTBI primer set for a first-round RT-PCR of the TCR CDR3. TCRdb independently ran MiXCR on the multiplex PCR reads; one entry per CDR3 protein. Here the sample spans a few hundred thousand distinct CDR3 sequences, 20% being singletons. The source material was blood. The receptors stem from a man younger than 30 with Graves' hyperthyroidism.

This clonotype occurred many times. The chain recombines TRBV12-3 or TRBV12-4 with TRBJ2-5; 8 bases line up with TRBD2. The V gene end was trimmed by 6 bases and the J gene end by 2 bases; junction bases not matched to a gene: 2. This CDR3 comprises 13 residues. CDR3 nucleotides: TGTGCCAGCAGAGCGGGAGTACAAGAGACCCAGTACTTC. It encodes CASRAGVQETQYF.

In this sample, this clonotype turned up many times. V and J are TRBV28 and TRBJ1-2; tentative D call: TRBD1 (5 bases). CDR1 and CDR2 (germline): MDHEN, SYDVKM. CDR3 size: 14 residues. Between the trimmed V and J ends, which lost 6 bases and 6 bases, there was a span of 17 bases. CDR3: CASSLDISMDGYTF. CDR3 DNA: TGTGCCAGCAGCCTGGACATATCTATGGATGGCTACACCTTC.

This clonotype was recorded many times. The rearrangement uses TRBV2 and TRBJ1-1, with a possible D match to TRBD1 (5 bases). Germline lookup yields CDR1 SNHLY and CDR2 FYNNEI. Trimming removed 6 bases at V and 1 base at J, with 12 bases between. The CDR3 loop spans 14 amino acids. CDR3 nucleotide sequence: TGTGCCAGCAGGAACAGGACGCAGAACACTGAAGCTTTCTTT. Translation gives CASRNRTQNTEAFF.

This chain joins TRBV28 and TRBJ1-2; D unresolved. This CDR3 is built from 13 residues. Trimming removed 2 bases from V and 8 bases from J, with 12 bases in between. Germline CDR1 MDHEN, CDR2 SYDVKM. In nucleotides, the CDR3 is TGTGCCAGCAGTTTAGCGGGGTCTGGGGGCTACACCTTC. The encoded protein is CASSLAGSGGYTF.

The V and J genes are TRBV28 and TRBJ2-7, with 10 nucleotides matching TRBD1. Trimming cost V 6 bases and J 3 bases; bases outside gene matches: 8. Germline CDR1 and CDR2: MDHEN and SYDVKM. This CDR3 region has 15 residues. The CDR3 region is CASRTRTGGIYEQYF. CDR3 DNA: TGTGCCAGCAGAACCAGGACAGGGGGTATCTACGAGCAGTACTTC.

This clonotype was found many times. The V and J genes are TRBV4-1 and TRBJ2-5; possibly TRBD1 for D (5 bases). CDR1 MGHRA and CDR2 YSYEKL come from the germline V gene. The CDR3 is 16 amino acids. V was trimmed by 0 bases and J by 1 base, leaving 12 bases between them. This CDR3 is CASSQDGAVLQETQYF. DNA for the CDR3: TGCGCCAGCAGCCAAGATGGGGCGGTCCTCCAAGAGACCCAGTACTTC.

This clonotype has at least ten counts. The chain joins TRBV5-6 to TRBJ1-2; maybe TRBD1 (6 bases). This CDR3 is built from 15 residues. Germline V gene lookup returns CDR1 SGHDT and CDR2 YYEEEE. Trimming pared 3 bases from V and 8 bases from J, leaving 20 bases between. The CDR3 DNA sequence: TGTGCCAGCAGCTCGCCCGTGGGGGGCCCGGGAGGCTACACCTTC. As protein: CASSSPVGGPGGYTF.

This clonotype was observed many times. The rearrangement links TRBV25-1 to TRBJ1-5; D not resolved. This CDR3 region has 12 residues. Germline V gene sequence: CDR1 MGHDK, CDR2 SYGVNS. V lost 2 bases to trimming and J lost 6 bases, with 5 bases between them. CDR3 amino acids: CASSEGFQPQHF. The CDR3 DNA follows: TGTGCCAGCAGTGAAGGCTTTCAGCCCCAGCATTTT.

The chain combines TRBV28 with TRBJ2-7; 9 bases are a match to TRBD1. Germline lookup yields CDR1 MDHEN and CDR2 SYDVKM. CDR3 length: 15 residues. The V segment lost 5 bases and the J segment 3 bases; nucleotides outside the gene matches: 8. CDR3 in DNA: TGTGCCAGCAGTATTTCCGGGACAGGGTTCTACGAGCAGTACTTC. Amino acid sequence: CASSISGTGFYEQYF.

Comment on this clonotype: One end of the junction is discordant with germline, which a read error may explain. The chain links TRBV19 to TRBJ2-2, with a possible D match to TRBD1 (6 bases). CDR3 size: 14 residues. From germline, CDR1 is LNHDA and CDR2 SQIVND (reference sequence). CDR3 residues: CASTRGQNTGELLF. The CDR3 nucleotides read TGTGCCAGTACCAGGGGCCAGAACACCGGGGAGCTGCTTTTT.